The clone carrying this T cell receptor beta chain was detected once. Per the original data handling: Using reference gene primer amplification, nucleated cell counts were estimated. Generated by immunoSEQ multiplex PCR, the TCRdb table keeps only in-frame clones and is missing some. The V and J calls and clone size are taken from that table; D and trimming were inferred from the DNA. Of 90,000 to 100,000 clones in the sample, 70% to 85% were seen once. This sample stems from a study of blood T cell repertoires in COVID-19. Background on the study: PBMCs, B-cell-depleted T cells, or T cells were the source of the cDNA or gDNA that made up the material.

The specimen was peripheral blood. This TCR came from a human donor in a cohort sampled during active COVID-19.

The CDR3 region is CASSLMSQSMNTEAFF. CDR3 nucleotides: TGTGCCAGCAGCTTAATGTCACAGAGTATGAACACTGAAGCTTTCTTT. The V call is TRBV7-3, the J call TRBJ1-1; D remains unclear. Germline V gene sequence: CDR1 SGHTA, CDR2 FQGTGA. The CDR3 runs to 16 residues. V was clipped by 1 base and J by 0 bases, with 12 bases between them.